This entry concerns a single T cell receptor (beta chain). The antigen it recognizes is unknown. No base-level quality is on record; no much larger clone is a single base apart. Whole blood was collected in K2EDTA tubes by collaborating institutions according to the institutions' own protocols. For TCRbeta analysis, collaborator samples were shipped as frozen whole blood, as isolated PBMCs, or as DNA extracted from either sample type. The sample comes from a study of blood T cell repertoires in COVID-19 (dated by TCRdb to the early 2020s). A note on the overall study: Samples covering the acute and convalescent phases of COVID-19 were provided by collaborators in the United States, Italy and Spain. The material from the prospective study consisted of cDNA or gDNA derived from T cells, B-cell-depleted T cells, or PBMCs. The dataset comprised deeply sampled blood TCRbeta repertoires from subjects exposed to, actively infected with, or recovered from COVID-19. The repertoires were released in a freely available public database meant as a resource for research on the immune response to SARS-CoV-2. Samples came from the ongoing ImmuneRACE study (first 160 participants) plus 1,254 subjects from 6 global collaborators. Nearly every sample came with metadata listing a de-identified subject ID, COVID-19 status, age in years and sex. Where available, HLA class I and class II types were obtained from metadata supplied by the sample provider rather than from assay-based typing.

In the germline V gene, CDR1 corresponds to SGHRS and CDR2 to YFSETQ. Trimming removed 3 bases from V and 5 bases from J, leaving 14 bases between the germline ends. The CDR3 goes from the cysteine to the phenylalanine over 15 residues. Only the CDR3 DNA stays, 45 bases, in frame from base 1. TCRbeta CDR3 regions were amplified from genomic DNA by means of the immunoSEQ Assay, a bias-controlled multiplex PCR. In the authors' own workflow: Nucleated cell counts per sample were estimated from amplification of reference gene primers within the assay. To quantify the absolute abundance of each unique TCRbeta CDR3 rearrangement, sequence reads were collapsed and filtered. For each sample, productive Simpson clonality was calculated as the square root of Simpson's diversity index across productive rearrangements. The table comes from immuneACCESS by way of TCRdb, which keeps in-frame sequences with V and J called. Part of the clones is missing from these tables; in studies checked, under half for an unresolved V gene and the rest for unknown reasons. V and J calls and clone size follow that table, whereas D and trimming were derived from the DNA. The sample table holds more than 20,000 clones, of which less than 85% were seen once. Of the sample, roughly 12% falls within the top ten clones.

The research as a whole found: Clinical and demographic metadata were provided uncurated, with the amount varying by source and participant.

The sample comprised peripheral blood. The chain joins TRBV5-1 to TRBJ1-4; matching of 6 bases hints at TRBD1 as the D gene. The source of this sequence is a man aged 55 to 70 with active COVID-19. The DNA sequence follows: TGCGCCAGCAGCTCCGGTCAGGGGATAAATGAAAAACTGTTTTTT. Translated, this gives CASSSGQGINEKLFF. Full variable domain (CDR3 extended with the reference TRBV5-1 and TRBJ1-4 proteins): KAGVTQTPRYLIKTRGQQVTLSCSPISGHRSVSWYQQTPGQGLQFLFEYFSETQRNKGNFPGRFSGRQFSNSRSEMNVSTLELGDSALYLCASSSGQGINEKLFFGSGTQLSVL.